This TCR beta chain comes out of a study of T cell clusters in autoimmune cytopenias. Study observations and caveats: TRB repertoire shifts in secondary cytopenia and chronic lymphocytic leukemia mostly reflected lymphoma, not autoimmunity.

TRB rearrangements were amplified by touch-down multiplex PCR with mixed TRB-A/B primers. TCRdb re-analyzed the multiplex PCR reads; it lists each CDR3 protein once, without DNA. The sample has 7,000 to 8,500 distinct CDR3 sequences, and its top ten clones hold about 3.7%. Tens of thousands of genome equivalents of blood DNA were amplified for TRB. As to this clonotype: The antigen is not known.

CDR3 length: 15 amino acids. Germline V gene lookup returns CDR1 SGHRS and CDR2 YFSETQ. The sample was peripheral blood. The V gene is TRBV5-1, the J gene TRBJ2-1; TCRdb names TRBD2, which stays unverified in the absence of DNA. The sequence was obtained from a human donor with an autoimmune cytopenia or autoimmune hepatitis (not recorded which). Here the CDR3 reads CASSSEGLVYNEQFF. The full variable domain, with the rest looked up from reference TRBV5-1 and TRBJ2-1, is KAGVTQTPRYLIKTRGQQVTLSCSPISGHRSVSWYQQTPGQGLQFLFEYFSETQRNKGNFPGRFSGRQFSNSRSEMNVSTLELGDSALYLCASSSEGLVYNEQFFGPGTRLTVL.